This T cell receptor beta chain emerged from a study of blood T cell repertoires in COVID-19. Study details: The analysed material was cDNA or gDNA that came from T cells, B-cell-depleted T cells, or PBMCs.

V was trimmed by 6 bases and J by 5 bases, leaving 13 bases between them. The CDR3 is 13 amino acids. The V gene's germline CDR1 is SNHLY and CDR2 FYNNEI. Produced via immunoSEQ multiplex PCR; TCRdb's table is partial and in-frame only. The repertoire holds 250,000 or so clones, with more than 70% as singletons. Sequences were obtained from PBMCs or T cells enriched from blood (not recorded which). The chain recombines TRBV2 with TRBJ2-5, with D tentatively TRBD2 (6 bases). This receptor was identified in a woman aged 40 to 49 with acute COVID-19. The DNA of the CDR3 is TGTGCCAGCAGGCAAACGAGCGGGGAGACCCAGTACTTC. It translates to CASRQTSGETQYF.